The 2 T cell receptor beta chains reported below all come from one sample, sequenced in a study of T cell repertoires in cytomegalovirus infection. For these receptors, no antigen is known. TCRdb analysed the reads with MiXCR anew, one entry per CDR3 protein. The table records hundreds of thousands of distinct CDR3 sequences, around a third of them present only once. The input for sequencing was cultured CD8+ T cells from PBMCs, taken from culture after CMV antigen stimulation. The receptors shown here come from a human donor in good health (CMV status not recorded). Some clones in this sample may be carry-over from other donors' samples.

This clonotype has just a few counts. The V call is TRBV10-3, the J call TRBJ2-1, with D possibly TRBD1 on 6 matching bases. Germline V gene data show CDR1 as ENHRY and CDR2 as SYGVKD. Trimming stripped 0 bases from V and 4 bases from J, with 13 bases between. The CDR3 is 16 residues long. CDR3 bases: TGTGCCATCAGTGAGTCGAGGGGGTCATCTTACAATGAGCAGTTCTTC. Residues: CAISESRGSSYNEQFF.

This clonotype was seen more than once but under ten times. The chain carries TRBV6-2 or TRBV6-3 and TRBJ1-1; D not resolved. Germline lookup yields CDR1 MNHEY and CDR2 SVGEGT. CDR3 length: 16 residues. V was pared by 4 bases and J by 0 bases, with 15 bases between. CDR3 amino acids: CASSSVETGMNTEAFF. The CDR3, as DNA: TGTGCCAGCAGTTCGGTCGAGACGGGCATGAACACTGAAGCTTTCTTT.